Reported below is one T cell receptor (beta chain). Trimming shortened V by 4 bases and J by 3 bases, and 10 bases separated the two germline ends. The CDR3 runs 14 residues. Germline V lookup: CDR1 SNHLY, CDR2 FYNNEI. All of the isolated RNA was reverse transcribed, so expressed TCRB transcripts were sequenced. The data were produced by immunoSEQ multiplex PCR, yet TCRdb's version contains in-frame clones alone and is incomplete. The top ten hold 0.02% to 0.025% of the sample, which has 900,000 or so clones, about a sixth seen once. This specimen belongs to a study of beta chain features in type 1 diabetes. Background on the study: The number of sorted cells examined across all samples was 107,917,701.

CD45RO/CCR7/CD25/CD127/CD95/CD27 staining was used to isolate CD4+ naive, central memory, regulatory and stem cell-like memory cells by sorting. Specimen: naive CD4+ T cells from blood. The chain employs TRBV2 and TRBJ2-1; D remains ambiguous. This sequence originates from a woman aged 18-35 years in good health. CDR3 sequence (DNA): TGTGCCAGCAGTGTTCTTTGGAGCTACAATGAGCAGTTCTTC. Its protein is CASSVLWSYNEQFF.